This TCR beta chain was identified during a study of T cell responses to AZD1222 COVID-19 vaccine. General observations from the study: The study reported that nearly half of spike-specific TCRs target unmutated variant regions.

Sequenced by immunoSEQ multiplex PCR; TCRdb stores in-frame clones only, minus some. The table includes under 200,000 clones, around 94% detected once. Worth noting for this clone: Antigen: not known.

The receptor was derived from an adult in good health. Sequencing was performed on peripheral blood, taken on day 0 of AZD1222 vaccination.

In nucleotides, the CDR3 is TGTGCCAGCAGTATTACAGGGACTGGCTACACCTTC. This encodes CASSITGTGYTF. The chain joins TRBV5-5 to TRBJ1-2; a possible D gene is TRBD1 (6 bases). This CDR3 has 12 amino acids. V was pared by 5 bases and J by 7 bases, with 12 bases between. Looked up from germline, CDR1 is SGHKS and CDR2 is YYEKEE (reference sequence).